This T cell receptor beta chain was recorded in a study of tumor and adjacent non-tumor tissue in lung cancer. The CDR3 is 14 residues long. CDR1 and CDR2 (germline): MNHNY, SVGAGI (reference sequence). V gave up 5 bases and J gave up 5 bases; unmatched junction bases: 8. About this clonotype itself: Its antigen is not known.

The library came from three nested PCR rounds adapted from ARM-PCR protocols. TCRdb re-analysed the multiplex PCR reads in MiXCR, keeping a single row per CDR3 protein. Of approximately 120,000 distinct CDR3 sequences in the sample, 60% to 65% are singletons; the top ten hold around a fifth. Whole-study findings and limits: In normal lung, the top 100 clones were significantly more dominant than in tumor.

No cell sorting was done before RNA was extracted from the tissue. Distant lung tissue was collected more than 3 cm away from the tumor edge. This chain connects TRBV6-6 to TRBJ2-5; TRBD2 agrees at 7 bases. The clonotype was recovered from a man between 60 and 75 years old with non-small cell lung cancer. The sample comprised distant non-tumor lung tissue. The DNA for the CDR3 is TGTGCCAGCAGTAACCGGTGGGGGGGGGAGACCCAGTACTTC. This codes for CASSNRWGGETQYF.